Sequencing of this TCR beta chain was carried out in a study of shared clonotypes between healthy human individuals. The CDR3 sequence is 18 residues long. Per germline, CDR1 SQVTM and CDR2 ANQGSEA. V was pared by 6 bases and J by 4 bases, with 21 bases of the junction left unmatched. Repertoires were generated with immunoSEQ multiplex PCR, while TCRdb's copy carries only in-frame clones and drops some. Counted here are a few million clones, about 90% occurring once; the ten biggest clones make up roughly 0.34%. Sequencing was carried out using naive CD4+ T cells from PBMCs. As to subset: CD45RA+ positively selected. This TCR was recovered from a man aged 18 to 29 in good health. Some clones in this sample may be carry-over from other donors' samples. This chain uses TRBV29-1 with TRBJ1-2; 9 bases match TRBD1. The CDR3, as DNA: TGCAGCGTCCCCGCGGGTGGGACAGGGAGGTTTACCGTCTATGGCTACACCTTC. This codes for CSVPAGGTGRFTVYGYTF.